The clone carrying this TCR beta chain was picked up one time. Its matching antigen is unknown. J lost 0 bases, V lost 6 bases, and 7 bases had no gene match. The CDR3 runs 15 residues. Per germline, CDR1 MGHDK and CDR2 SYGVNS. These data belong to a study of blood T cells in healthy people across ages. Through a sample-barcoded 5' primer and a J-beta primer mix, a second PCR was run for about 7 to 12 cycles. With 12 random nucleotides, a template-switch adaptor tagged each individual cDNA molecule. TCRdb re-called the 5' RACE reads with MiXCR, one entry per CDR3 protein. This sample has approximately 1,000,000 distinct CDR3 sequences, with 35% to 55% found just once. Broader study findings: Donor CMV status, an unknown factor, possibly confounded changes in expanded clonotypes.

Peripheral blood from each donor was collected in a volume of 9.5 to 10 milliliters. Total RNA was isolated from each sample in quantities of at least 5.5 micrograms. Sequencing was performed on blood. The V call is TRBV25-1, the J call TRBJ1-1; 7 bases map to TRBD1. The sequence was collected from a woman aged 55-70 years in good health. The CDR3 DNA is TGTGCCAGCAGACCGACAGGGATTATGAACACTGAAGCTTTCTTT. It is translated as CASRPTGIMNTEAFF.